A selection of T cell receptor beta chains follows, all from one sample in a study of shared clonotypes between healthy human individuals. Only in-frame clones appear in the TCRdb table, and some are missing; sequencing was by immunoSEQ multiplex PCR. The sample consists of some 1.4 million clones, roughly 96% of them appearing once. Sample: naive CD4+ T cells sorted from blood. These receptors all come from a man between 25 and 39 years old in good health. The CDR3 runs from the conserved cysteine through the conserved F or W. Only part of the rows carry a size: once, few, many, or a class if the clone is expanded.

V	size	J	CDR3
TRBV6-5	-	TRBJ2-7	CATNREGRGEQYF
TRBV7-2	once	TRBJ2-3	CASSPRGGSTDTQYF
TRBV5-4	-	TRBJ2-3	CASSLGSTMDSTDTQYF
TRBV4-2	-	TRBJ2-5	CASSPVAGEETQYF
TRBV28	-	TRBJ2-4	CASSSWTSGATKNIQYF
TRBV28	-	TRBJ2-2	CASDTGHPGELFF
TRBV6-6	-	TRBJ2-1	CASSSWEVGNEQFF
TRBV7-9	once	TRBJ2-3	CASSLDWKGSDTQYF
TRBV4-2	-	TRBJ1-5	CASSPEQGNQPQHF
TRBV5-1	-	TRBJ1-2	CASSQLVGNDGYTF
TRBV30	-	TRBJ1-5	CAWGTAGRNQPQHF
TRBV5-5	-	TRBJ1-4	CASSQEWLKAFRREKLFF
TRBV6-5	-	TRBJ2-7	CASSYMGSGSYEQYF
TRBV5-4	-	TRBJ2-7	CASSLGGSGYEQYF
TRBV2	once	TRBJ2-7	CASSDWQEHSYEQYF
TRBV7-9	-	TRBJ2-3	CASSVSLSLTDTQYF
TRBV10-1	once	TRBJ1-1	CASSENQWGGINTEAFF
TRBV5-6	-	TRBJ2-7	CASSSPGGREQYF
TRBV27	-	TRBJ2-7	CASSLSTSGGYEQYF
TRBV6-6	-	TRBJ2-7	CASRQGQLYYEQYF
TRBV2	-	TRBJ2-2	CASRGQVRGKTGELFF
TRBV7-9	-	TRBJ1-1	CASSSLTGGGTEAFF
TRBV18	few	TRBJ2-5	CASSPGVETQYF
TRBV5-1	-	TRBJ2-5	CASSLTLSEETQYF
TRBV6-5	-	TRBJ1-2	CASTAGTGNGYTF
TRBV18	-	TRBJ1-5	CASSPGTGYQPQHF
TRBV5-1	-	TRBJ2-7	CASSPGTGIEQYF
TRBV19	-	TRBJ2-7	CASSIGRGLPSYEQYF
TRBV30	-	TRBJ2-3	CAWSVFPGGYTDTQYF